The rows below give T cell receptor beta chains drawn from one sample of a study of cytomegalovirus exposure and HLA in healthy donors. Assay: immunoSEQ multiplex PCR; the TCRdb copy retains only in-frame clones and omits some. Of more than 95,000 clones listed, 75% to 90% were seen once; the top ten hold around 6.9%. The sequenced material came from PBMCs. The receptor source for this set is a man aged 30-40 years in good health and CMV-seropositive. Both conserved end residues are part of each CDR3. Each record gives: V gene, J gene, CDR3 protein.

>TRBV7-9|TRBJ2-5
CASSLAGGRQETQYF
>TRBV5-1|TRBJ1-2
CASSPGLGESLGYTF
>TRBV7-9|TRBJ2-7
CASSAGVIGSYEQYF
>TRBV9|TRBJ2-7
CASSPRGQGANIYEQYF
>TRBV9|TRBJ1-3
CASSPPGLRSGNTIYF
>TRBV10-1|TRBJ1-1
CASSLTENTEAFF
>TRBV4-1|TRBJ1-6
CASSQPRAARDSPLHF
>TRBV29-1|TRBJ2-1
CSVGRTYNEQFF
>TRBV18|TRBJ2-7
CASSPITVGEYEQYF
>TRBV28|TRBJ1-1
CASSVLTGNTEAFF
>TRBV5-4|TRBJ2-7
CASSLAEQGTNEQYF
>TRBV6-1|TRBJ2-1
CASSELGLGINEQFF
>TRBV19|TRBJ2-1
CASRGRYNEQFF
>TRBV7-2|TRBJ1-2
CASSLPGGGYTF
>TRBV5-1|TRBJ2-7
CASSPSQRGTYEQYF
>TRBV7-2|TRBJ2-3
CASSQNGWADTQYF
>TRBV7-9|TRBJ1-1
CASSPRGQAPEAFF
>TRBV5-4|TRBJ2-5
CASSPRTGGETQYF
>TRBV6-5|TRBJ2-3
CATTGTGGTDTQYF
>TRBV6-5|TRBJ1-2
CASSYGTGRGYGYTF
>TRBV29-1|TRBJ2-7
CSVVPPGTDEQYF
>TRBV6-1|TRBJ2-3
CASRVAGGSTDTQYF
>TRBV6-6|TRBJ1-2
CASSYSTMNYGYTF
>TRBV9|TRBJ2-7
CASSVVAGGGLDEQYF
>TRBV6-5|TRBJ2-6
CASSPRGTGANVLTF
>TRBV7-2|TRBJ1-1
CASSAGGGVAFF
>TRBV7-9|TRBJ2-5
CASSLGAASGGETQYF
>TRBV9|TRBJ2-1
CASSVADSGGFNEQFF
>TRBV10-1|TRBJ1-2
CASSEDRSYGYTF
>TRBV5-5|TRBJ2-7
CASSPLLTVSYEQYF
>TRBV6-1|TRBJ1-2
CASSIPSTGDYGYTF
>TRBV18|TRBJ1-5
CASSPPGGRAKGYRDQPQHF
>TRBV5-6|TRBJ2-1
CASSLGGGGNNEQFF
>TRBV4-1|TRBJ2-3
CASSQGRAGAADTQYF
>TRBV19|TRBJ2-5
CASSTTGVNRETQYF
>TRBV6-1|TRBJ2-3
CASGVAGTDTQYF
>TRBV5-1|TRBJ2-3
CASSLRGLQGDTQYF
>TRBV7-2|TRBJ2-5
CASSTRATETQYF
>TRBV30|TRBJ1-5
CAWSRTGTVNQPQHF
>TRBV6-6|TRBJ1-5
CASSYGQGDQPQHF